The 18 T cell receptor beta chains below come from one sample, sequenced in a study of beta chain features in type 1 diabetes (dated by TCRdb to the late 2010s). The library relied on the immunoSEQ multiplex PCR assay. The entire isolated RNA was reverse transcribed using the High Capacity cDNA Reverse Transcription Kit, and thus expressed TCRB transcripts were sequenced. TCRdb retrieved this table from immuneACCESS and kept in-frame rearrangements only. Not all clones are present; in checked studies, unresolved V genes account for under half, and no reason is known for the remainder. A total of approximately 380,000 clones appear in this sample, over 13% of them only once. Of the sample, roughly 0.017% is held by the ten largest clones. Input material: naive CD4+ T cells from blood. Reading the label with the study, this specimen's cell subset or site is: true naive CD4+ T cells. These receptors came from a woman under 30 in good health.

This clone was picked up a small number of times. This rearrangement joins TRBV5-6 to TRBJ2-7; maybe TRBD2 (6 bases). The CDR3 consists of 13 residues. V lost 3 bases and J 8 bases, leaving 15 bases between the germline ends. Germline-derived CDR1 and CDR2 are SGHDT and YYEEEE. CDR3: CASSSRVGGKQYF. The CDR3 nucleotides read TGTGCCAGCAGCTCCAGAGTGGGGGGAAAGCAGTACTTC.

The CDR3 region is CASPRLAGVIVADTQYF. CDR3 nucleotide sequence: TGTGCCAGCCCGCGCCTAGCGGGTGTTATCGTCGCAGATACGCAGTATTTT. The chain employs TRBV7-9 and TRBJ2-3; the match to TRBD2 covers 8 bases. The V gene end was trimmed by 8 bases and the J gene end by 4 bases; junction bases not matched to a gene: 17. The germline V gene has CDR1 SEHNR and CDR2 FQNEAQ (reference sequence). This CDR3 contains 17 residues.

The V gene is TRBV4-3, the J gene TRBJ1-1; weak D call: TRBD1 (5 bases). Germline V CDR1 and CDR2: LGHNA, YSLEER. Trimming took 0 bases from V and 3 from J, leaving 11 bases between them. The CDR3 contains 15 residues. The CDR3 sequence is CASSQDRVKDTEAFF. The CDR3 region has the DNA TGCGCCAGCAGCCAAGACAGGGTAAAGGACACTGAAGCTTTCTTT.

This chain joins TRBV11-1 and TRBJ2-1; D is ambiguous. Germline CDR1 and CDR2: SGHAT and FQDESV (reference sequence). The CDR3 extends over 13 amino acids. V lost 3 bases and J lost 0, with 3 bases in between. CDR3: CASSFGSYNEQFF. CDR3 in DNA: TGTGCCAGCAGCTTCGGCTCCTACAATGAGCAGTTCTTC.

This clone was detected a few times. The chain has TRBV10-3 and TRBJ2-3, with a tentative D call TRBD2 (6 bases). The germline V gene encodes CDR1 ENHRY and CDR2 SYGVKD. The CDR3 runs to 13 residues. Trimming cost V 11 bases and J 4 bases, with 16 bases left between them. The CDR3 spells CAHKGTEADTQYF. CDR3 sequence (DNA): TGTGCCCACAAGGGGACTGAGGCAGATACGCAGTATTTT.

This clone was observed a few times. The chain carries TRBV28 and TRBJ1-2, with 9 bases that match TRBD1. The junction had 5 bases not matched to a gene; V was cut back by 5 bases and J by 4 bases. Germline CDR1 is MDHEN and CDR2 is SYDVKM. The CDR3 is 14 residues long. The CDR3 DNA follows: TGTGCCAGCAGTAACGGACAGGGGTCCTATGGCTACACCTTC. It specifies CASSNGQGSYGYTF.

The J gene is TRBJ2-2, the V gene TRBV27; D is possibly TRBD1 (6 bases). V lost 4 bases and J lost 3, with 9 bases in between. The CDR3 totals 14 residues. Germline V gene sequence: CDR1 MNHEY, CDR2 SMNVEV (reference sequence). The CDR3 coding sequence is TGTGCCAGCAGTTCCCAGGGGTACACCGGGGAGCTGTTTTTT. It translates to CASSSQGYTGELFF.

The rearrangement joins TRBV18 to TRBJ2-5; D gene uncertain. The CDR3 sequence is 12 residues long. The germline V gene encodes CDR1 KGHSH and CDR2 LQKENI. V dropped 6 bases and J dropped 3 bases, with 8 bases sitting between them. CDR3 region: CASSAAKETQYF. CDR3 in DNA: TGTGCCAGCTCGGCGGCTAAAGAGACCCAGTACTTC.

This clone came up a few times. The gene calls are TRBV9 and TRBJ2-2, with D hard to call. The CDR3 runs 14 residues. CDR1 SGDLS and CDR2 YYNGEE come from the germline V gene. Trimming shortened V by 1 base and J by 2 bases, and 6 bases separated the two germline ends. This CDR3 is CASSVTVNTGELFF. The CDR3 region has the DNA TGTGCCAGCAGCGTAACGGTTAACACCGGGGAGCTGTTTTTT.

The rearrangement joins TRBV10-3 to TRBJ1-2; weak D call: TRBD1 (6 bases). This CDR3 contains 14 residues. Trimming removed 6 bases from V and 0 bases from J, with 11 bases in between. Germline V gene lookup returns CDR1 ENHRY and CDR2 SYGVKD. CDR3 in amino acids: CAIRRDNTNYGYTF. Written as DNA, the CDR3 is TGTGCCATCAGGAGGGACAATACTAACTATGGCTACACCTTC.

This chain links TRBV30 with TRBJ2-3; D gene unclear. CDR1 and CDR2 (germline): GTSNPN, SVGIG (reference sequence). CDR3 length: 13 residues. With 0 bases removed from V and 5 bases from J, the gap between germline ends came to 9 bases. The CDR3 loop reads CAWSVHDGDTQYF. The CDR3 coding sequence is TGTGCCTGGAGTGTACACGATGGAGATACGCAGTATTTT.

This clone turned up a few times. This sequence joins TRBV25-1 and TRBJ2-2; 8 bases map to TRBD1. The CDR3 extends over 16 amino acids. With 4 bases clipped from V and 3 bases from J, the junction kept 7 bases outside the gene matches. From germline, CDR1 is MGHDK and CDR2 SYGVNS. CDR3 loop: CASSVRQGMDTGELFF. The CDR3 DNA sequence: TGTGCCAGCAGTGTTCGACAGGGGATGGACACCGGGGAGCTGTTTTTT.

In this sample, this clone turned up a few times. The J gene is TRBJ2-6, the V gene TRBV2, with D unclear. CDR1 SNHLY and CDR2 FYNNEI come from the germline V gene. V was trimmed by 8 bases and J by 2 bases, leaving 4 bases between them. The CDR3 totals 12 residues. CDR3: CASPAGANVLTF. DNA for the CDR3: TGTGCCAGCCCGGCTGGGGCCAACGTCCTGACTTTC.

The table lists this clone with a few counts. The CDR3 bases are TGTGCCAGCAGTTTTCAGGTCTATGGCTACACCTTC. Its protein product is CASSFQVYGYTF. The chain employs TRBV28 and TRBJ1-2, with unresolved D. V was pared by 3 bases and J by 4 bases, with 6 bases between. The CDR3 length is 12 residues. Germline V gene sequence: CDR1 MDHEN, CDR2 SYDVKM.

The rearrangement uses TRBV19 and TRBJ2-2; 12 bases match TRBD1. The CDR3 consists of 19 residues. V lost 3 bases and J lost 6; bases outside the gene matches: 14. The germline gives CDR1 LNHDA, CDR2 SQIVND (reference sequence). This chain's CDR3 is CASSILVSGTGGPAGELFF. The DNA for the CDR3 is TGTGCCAGTAGTATTTTAGTCTCCGGGACAGGGGGCCCAGCCGGGGAGCTGTTTTTT.

The chain links TRBV29-1 to TRBJ2-5; D is ambiguous. The V end was cut by 7 bases, the J end by 5 bases, with 8 bases between. CDR3 size: 10 residues. CDR1 SQVTM and CDR2 ANQGSEA come from the germline V gene. The CDR3 DNA reads TGCAGCGGTCGTGCGGAGACCCAGTACTTC. The encoded protein is CSGRAETQYF.

The rearrangement links TRBV28 to TRBJ1-1; D gene ambiguous. Trimming pared 6 bases from V and 4 bases from J, leaving 9 bases between. Germline V lookup: CDR1 MDHEN, CDR2 SYDVKM. The CDR3 length is 12 residues. The CDR3 loop reads CASSQLLTEAFF. CDR3 nucleotide sequence: TGTGCCAGCAGCCAACTCCTCACTGAAGCTTTCTTT.

This clone came up a few times. V is TRBV6-6 and J is TRBJ2-1; TRBD2 agrees at 14 bases. Germline trimming cut 7 bases from V and 15 bases from J; bases unmatched to any gene: 8. This CDR3 comprises 13 residues. Per germline, CDR1 MNHNY and CDR2 SVGAGI (reference sequence). The DNA for the CDR3 is TGTGCCAGCATACTGGGACTAGCGGGAGCATGGTTCTTC. It yields the protein CASILGLAGAWFF.